Each of the 17 T cell receptor beta chains below was sequenced from the same sample in a study of T cell changes during pregnancy in multiple sclerosis. Profiled with immunoSEQ multiplex PCR; TCRdb holds only in-frame clones, not every one. The sample has almost 50,000 clones; 90% to 95% are singletons. Sequencing was performed on CD8+ T cells from peripheral blood mononuclear cells, taken after pregnancy. The receptors were sampled from a female donor with multiple sclerosis, enrolled in a pregnancy study.

V usage is TRBV6-5 and J usage is TRBJ2-1; TRBD2 aligns across 14 bases. Germline V lookup: CDR1 MNHEY, CDR2 SVGAGI. J was trimmed by 7 bases and V by 5 bases; bases with no gene match: 4. The CDR3 is made up of 15 amino acids. The CDR3 region is CASSKGTSGGNEQFF. For the CDR3, the DNA is TGTGCCAGCAGTAAAGGGACTAGCGGGGGAAATGAGCAGTTCTTC.

The chain links TRBV7-3 to TRBJ2-5; 7 nucleotides align to TRBD2. CDR1 is SGHTA, CDR2 FQGTGA, per germline. Germline trimming cut 5 bases from V and 1 base from J; bases unmatched to any gene: 4. The CDR3 loop spans 14 amino acids. The CDR3 region is CASSLGGVQETQYF. The CDR3 nucleotides read TGTGCCAGCAGCCTTGGGGGGGTCCAAGAGACCCAGTACTTC.

The J gene is TRBJ1-6, the V gene TRBV5-5; D may be TRBD1 (6 bases). V dropped 6 bases and J dropped 6 bases, with 16 bases sitting between them. Looked up from germline, CDR1 is SGHKS and CDR2 is YYEKEE (reference sequence). This CDR3 contains 15 residues. CDR3 in DNA: TGTGCCAGCAACCGAGAGGACAGCCTTAATTCACCCCTCCACTTT. Amino acids: CASNREDSLNSPLHF.

CDR3 residues: CASGNGAEIYGYTF. As DNA, the CDR3 is TGTGCCAGCGGAAATGGGGCTGAGATCTATGGCTACACCTTC. This chain uses TRBV7-9 with TRBJ1-2; TRBD1 is a possible D gene (5 bases). The V gene's germline CDR1 is SEHNR and CDR2 FQNEAQ (reference sequence). The CDR3 length is 14 residues. V was trimmed by 8 bases and J by 4 bases, leaving 17 bases between them.

This chain connects TRBV5-6 to TRBJ2-7; 8 bases match TRBD1. J lost 3 bases, V lost 2 bases, and 7 bases had no gene match. This CDR3 has 15 residues. Germline loops: CDR1 SGHDT, CDR2 YYEEEE. CDR3 protein: CASSFTQGGGYEQYF. As DNA, the CDR3 is TGTGCCAGCAGCTTTACACAGGGGGGCGGCTACGAGCAGTACTTC. Full variable domain (remainder filled in from reference TRBV5-6 and TRBJ2-7): DAGVTQSPTHLIKTRGQQVTLRCSPKSGHDTVSWYQQALGQGPQFIFQYYEEEERQRGNFPDRFSGHQFPNYSSELNVNALLLGDSALYLCASSFTQGGGYEQYFGPGTRLTVT.

This chain connects TRBV7-9 to TRBJ1-1; D may be TRBD1 (6 bases). Trimming took 5 bases from V and 6 from J, leaving 10 bases between them. Germline loops: CDR1 SEHNR, CDR2 FQNEAQ (reference sequence). This CDR3 is built from 12 residues. The CDR3 sequence: CASSGRTAEAFF. CDR3 DNA: TGTGCCAGCAGCGGCCGGACAGCTGAAGCTTTCTTT.

This sequence joins TRBV25-1 and TRBJ1-1, with D possibly TRBD1 on 6 matching bases. Trimming removed 3 bases from V and 7 bases from J, with 12 bases in between. Germline CDR1 MGHDK, CDR2 SYGVNS. CDR3 size: 13 residues. Here the CDR3 reads CASSDLGTREAFF. Written as DNA, the CDR3 is TGTGCCAGCAGTGACCTTGGGACACGTGAAGCTTTCTTT. Full variable domain (remainder filled in from reference TRBV25-1 and TRBJ1-1): EADIYQTPRYLVIGTGKKITLECSQTMGHDKMYWYQQDPGMELHLIHYSYGVNSTEKGDLSSESTVSRIRTEHFPLTLESARPSHTSQYLCASSDLGTREAFFGQGTRLTVV.

As regards this clone: The junction differs from germline at one of its ends, possibly a read error. This rearrangement joins TRBV7-7 to TRBJ2-1, with TRBD1 matching over 8 bases. The CDR3 is 16 amino acids. Germline V lookup: CDR1 SSHAT, CDR2 FNYEAQ (reference sequence). DNA of the CDR3: TGTGCTAGCAGCCCGACAGGGGACAGCTCCTACAATGAGCAGTTCTTC. Translating it yields CASSPTGDSSYNEQFF.

The rearrangement links TRBV16 to TRBJ2-1; D is possibly TRBD2 (5 bases). The CDR3 is 18 residues long. Germline CDR1 and CDR2: KGHSY and FQNENV. Trimming pared 2 bases from V and 0 bases from J, leaving 17 bases between. The CDR3 DNA is TGTGCCAGCAGCCAACTCTGGTTAACGGGAAGCTCCTACAATGAGCAGTTCTTC. Translation gives CASSQLWLTGSSYNEQFF.

The chain combines TRBV5-1 with TRBJ2-1; TRBD2 agrees at 11 bases. Germline V lookup: CDR1 SGHRS, CDR2 YFSETQ. The CDR3 is made up of 16 amino acids. V was pared by 3 bases and J by 10 bases, with 12 bases of the junction left unmatched. The CDR3 spells CASSSYSGGALGEQFF. The DNA for the CDR3 is TGCGCCAGCAGCTCGTATAGCGGGGGGGCCCTAGGCGAGCAGTTCTTC. Together with reference TRBV5-1 and TRBJ2-1, the CDR3 gives the full variable domain: KAGVTQTPRYLIKTRGQQVTLSCSPISGHRSVSWYQQTPGQGLQFLFEYFSETQRNKGNFPGRFSGRQFSNSRSEMNVSTLELGDSALYLCASSSYSGGALGEQFFGPGTRLTVL.

J is TRBJ2-5 and V is TRBV5-1, with 10 bases that match TRBD1. J lost 2 bases, V lost 0 bases, and 1 base had no gene match. The CDR3 runs 15 residues. The germline V gene has CDR1 SGHRS and CDR2 YFSETQ. CDR3 DNA sequence: TGCGCCAGCAGCTTGGAGGGACAGGGGCAAGAGACCCAGTACTTC. Translated, it gives CASSLEGQGQETQYF.

The chain couples TRBV14 to TRBJ1-4; D call uncertain. From germline, CDR1 is SGHDN and CDR2 FVKESK. Deletions cut 3 bases from V and 3 bases from J, with 20 bases between. The CDR3 spans 18 residues. CDR3 sequence: CASSQSPVLGRANEKLFF. DNA of the CDR3: TGTGCCAGCAGCCAGAGCCCCGTCTTGGGGAGGGCTAATGAAAAACTGTTTTTT.

V is TRBV14 and J is TRBJ2-3; no definite D call. The CDR3 is 15 amino acids. V lost 2 bases and J 2 bases, leaving 11 bases between the germline ends. Germline assignment: CDR1 SGHDN and CDR2 FVKESK. The CDR3 DNA is TGTGCCAGCAGCCAATTCCAATCCTACACAGATACGCAGTATTTT. Protein product: CASSQFQSYTDTQYF.

The chain combines TRBV10-3 with TRBJ2-7, with 7 bases fitting TRBD1. Germline-derived CDR1 and CDR2 are ENHRY and SYGVKD. The CDR3 loop spans 13 amino acids. The V gene end was trimmed by 10 bases and the J gene end by 0 bases; junction bases not matched to a gene: 6. CDR3 region: CATTGDTSYEQYF. The CDR3 DNA sequence: TGTGCCACCACAGGGGATACCTCCTACGAGCAGTACTTC.

This chain connects TRBV13 to TRBJ2-2, with D perhaps TRBD1 (6 bases). Germline-derived CDR1 and CDR2 are PRHDT and FYEKMQ (reference sequence). V lost 8 bases and J lost 4, with 11 bases in between. CDR3 length: 13 amino acids. The CDR3 DNA reads TGTGCCAGCTACACAGGGATCACCGGGGAGCTGTTTTTT. Translation gives CASYTGITGELFF.

This chain links TRBV13 with TRBJ1-2; 9 nucleotides line up with TRBD1. V lost 6 bases to trimming and J lost 6 bases; unmatched junction nucleotides: 8. This CDR3 comprises 14 residues. Germline lookup yields CDR1 PRHDT and CDR2 FYEKMQ (reference sequence). DNA of the CDR3: TGTGCCAGCAGTCGCAGGGGGGACAGGGATGGCTACACCTTC. It is translated as CASSRRGDRDGYTF. Supplemented by reference TRBV13 and TRBJ1-2, the full variable domain reads AAGVIQSPRHLIKEKRETATLKCYPIPRHDTVYWYQQGPGQDPQFLISFYEKMQSDKGSIPDRFSAQQFSDYHSELNMSSLELGDSALYFCASSRRGDRDGYTFGSGTRLTVV.

The count of this clone is one. The chain couples TRBV7-2 to TRBJ1-5; 8 bases are shared with TRBD1. The CDR3 spans 18 residues. Germline V gives CDR1 SGHTA, CDR2 FQGNSA. J gave up 6 bases and V 1 base, and 14 bases lay outside the gene matches. Here the CDR3 DNA reads TGTGCCAGCAGCTTAGAGTTATTCGGGACAGGAAGATTTCAGCCCCAGCATTTT. This translates into CASSLELFGTGRFQPQHF.